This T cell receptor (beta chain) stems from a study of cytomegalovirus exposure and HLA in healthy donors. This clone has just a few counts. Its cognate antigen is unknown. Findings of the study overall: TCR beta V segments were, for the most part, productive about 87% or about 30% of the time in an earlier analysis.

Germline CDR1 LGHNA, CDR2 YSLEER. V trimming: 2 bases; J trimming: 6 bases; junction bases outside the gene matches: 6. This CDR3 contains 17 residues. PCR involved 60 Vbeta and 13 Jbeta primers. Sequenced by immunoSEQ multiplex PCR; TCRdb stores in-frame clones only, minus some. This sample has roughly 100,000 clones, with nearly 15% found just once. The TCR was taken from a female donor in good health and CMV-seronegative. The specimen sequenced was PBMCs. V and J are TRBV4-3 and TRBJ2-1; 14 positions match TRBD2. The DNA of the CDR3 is TGCGCCAGCAGCCAACTAGGGACTAGCGGGAGAATCAATGAGCAGTTCTTC. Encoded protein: CASSQLGTSGRINEQFF.